These 23 T cell receptor beta chains originate from one sample sequenced in a study of blood T cell repertoires in COVID-19. Only in-frame clones appear in the TCRdb table, and some are missing; sequencing was by immunoSEQ multiplex PCR. There are some 380,000 clones in the sample; 81% occur only once, and roughly 1.1% lies in the top ten. Source material: peripheral blood. These receptors were obtained from a human donor with acute or convalescent COVID-19. The donor label of this sample is uncertain.

The chain carries TRBV27 and TRBJ1-2, with TRBD1 as a possible D gene (6 bases). V was clipped by 3 bases and J by 8 bases, with 16 bases between them. Germline CDR1 MNHEY, CDR2 SMNVEV (reference sequence). The CDR3 contains 14 residues. The CDR3 coding sequence is TGTGCCAGCAGTTTGTCGGGGGGCCGGCGGGGCTACACCTTC. Protein sequence: CASSLSGGRRGYTF.

This chain links TRBV11-2 with TRBJ2-1, with D possibly TRBD2 on 6 matching bases. Germline V gene lookup returns CDR1 SGHAT and CDR2 FQNNGV. The CDR3 extends over 17 amino acids. V lost 5 bases and J 8 bases, leaving 25 bases between the germline ends. In DNA, the CDR3 is TGTGCCAGCAGCCGCACCTGGGCCGCCCGCCCGGGGGATGAGCAGTTCTTC. It codes for CASSRTWAARPGDEQFF.

The chain has TRBV5-1 and TRBJ2-3; 8 bases line up with TRBD2. Trimming at V came to 5 bases and at J to 2 bases, leaving 7 bases not matched to a gene. CDR3 length: 15 residues. Germline V lookup: CDR1 SGHRS, CDR2 YFSETQ. The CDR3 sequence: CASRYRTSYTDTQYF. As DNA, the CDR3 is TGCGCCAGCAGATACCGGACTAGCTACACAGATACGCAGTATTTT.

The chain has TRBV11-3 and TRBJ1-6; TRBD1 might be the D (6 bases). The CDR3 extends over 13 amino acids. From germline, CDR1 is SGHNT and CDR2 YENEEA. V was shortened by 5 bases and J by 6 bases, with 8 bases between the two germline ends. The CDR3 bases are TGTGCCAGCAGCAAGGACAGTAATTCACCCCTCCACTTT. Translated, it gives CASSKDSNSPLHF.

The gene calls are TRBV7-9 and TRBJ2-1; D is possibly TRBD1 (6 bases). Germline assignment: CDR1 SEHNR and CDR2 FQNEAQ (reference sequence). This CDR3 has 16 amino acids. V was cut by 2 bases and J by 7 bases, with 18 bases left in between. CDR3 bases: TGTGCCAGCAGCTTATCCAGGGGTGCAGTCGGGAATGAGCAGTTCTTC. Encoded protein: CASSLSRGAVGNEQFF.

To note about this clone: This same CDR3 is encoded by further DNA sequences in the sample. CDR3 nucleotides: TGTGCCAGCAGCCCTTCGGGGGGAAGCAATCAGCCCCAGCATTTT. Its protein is CASSPSGGSNQPQHF. J is TRBJ1-5 and V is TRBV4-2, with a tentative D call TRBD1 (5 bases). Germline assignment: CDR1 LGHNA and CDR2 YNFKEQ. This CDR3 region has 15 residues. The V end lost 4 bases, the J end lost 1 base, and 11 bases lay between the germline ends.

The rearrangement links TRBV30 to TRBJ1-4; 9 bases align to TRBD1. Germline values: CDR1 GTSNPN, CDR2 SVGIG (reference sequence). The CDR3 covers 13 residues. V gave up 1 base and J gave up 10 bases; unmatched junction bases: 4. CDR3 in amino acids: CAWSGGQGRKLFF. The CDR3, as DNA: TGTGCCTGGAGTGGGGGACAGGGACGAAAACTGTTTTTT.

This chain joins TRBV30 and TRBJ2-1, with 7 bases lining up with TRBD1. Germline V gives CDR1 GTSNPN, CDR2 SVGIG (reference sequence). The CDR3 length is 13 residues. Trimming at V came to 0 bases and at J to 9 bases, leaving 5 bases not matched to a gene. CDR3 region: CAWSVQGGGEQFF. CDR3 sequence (DNA): TGTGCCTGGAGTGTACAAGGGGGCGGTGAGCAGTTCTTC.

The chain uses TRBV18 and TRBJ2-2; TRBD1 agrees at 7 bases. Germline values: CDR1 KGHSH, CDR2 LQKENI. V lost 3 bases to trimming and J lost 2 bases; unmatched junction nucleotides: 6. The CDR3 covers 16 residues. CDR3 loop: CASSPLTGSNTGELFF. CDR3 coding DNA: TGTGCCAGCTCACCCCTGACAGGGTCCAACACCGGGGAGCTGTTTTTT. Variable domain in full (rest from reference TRBV18 and TRBJ2-2): NAGVMQNPRHLVRRRGQEARLRCSPMKGHSHVYWYRQLPEEGLKFMVYLQKENIIDESGMPKERFSAEFPKEGPSILRIQQVVRGDSAAYFCASSPLTGSNTGELFFGEGSRLTVL.

The chain carries TRBV6-5 and TRBJ1-1; no reliable D call. Germline V gene sequence: CDR1 MNHEY, CDR2 SVGAGI. The CDR3 loop spans 13 amino acids. Trimming pared 3 bases from V and 4 bases from J, leaving 9 bases between. CDR3 DNA sequence: TGTGCCAGCAGTTATGAGGTAGGCACTGAAGCTTTCTTT. As protein: CASSYEVGTEAFF.

Turning to this clone: The same CDR3 can be traced to other DNA sequences in this sample. This chain uses TRBV5-5 with TRBJ1-2; TRBD1 is a possible D gene (6 bases). Germline CDR1 SGHKS, CDR2 YYEKEE (reference sequence). Trimming stripped 4 bases from V and 5 bases from J, with 12 bases between. The CDR3 loop spans 13 amino acids. CDR3 coding DNA: TGTGCCAGCAGCACGAGGGGGGGATATGGCTACACCTTC. It translates to CASSTRGGYGYTF.

This chain joins TRBV15 and TRBJ2-5; 9 positions agree with TRBD2. CDR1 and CDR2 (germline): LNHNV, YYDKDF (reference sequence). The CDR3 consists of 16 residues. Unmatched junction bases numbered 9, after V lost 0 bases and J lost 7 bases. CDR3 nucleotides: TGTGCCACCAGCAGAGAGATAGCGGGGGCTAGGTTGACCCAGTACTTC. Its protein product is CATSREIAGARLTQYF. The entire variable domain, with the rest obtained from reference TRBV15 and TRBJ2-5, is as follows: DAMVIQNPRYQVTQFGKPVTLSCSQTLNHNVMYWYQQKSSQAPKLLFHYYDKDFNNEADTPDNFQSRRPNTSFCFLDIRSPGLGDTAMYLCATSREIAGARLTQYFGPGTRLLVL.

V gene TRBV28 combines with J gene TRBJ1-3; no firm D call. CDR3 size: 14 residues. The germline V gene encodes CDR1 MDHEN and CDR2 SYDVKM. Trimming pared 6 bases from V and 4 bases from J, leaving 13 bases between. DNA of the CDR3: TGTGCCAGCAGGCCGCTGCTTGGCGGAAACACCATATATTTT. This sequence encodes CASRPLLGGNTIYF.

The chain links TRBV27 to TRBJ2-1; TRBD2 matches at 8 bases. CDR3 length: 16 amino acids. V lost 5 bases and J lost 3; bases outside the gene matches: 9. In germline, CDR1 is MNHEY, CDR2 SMNVEV (reference sequence). CDR3 residues: CASSKYPGGGYNEQFF. The CDR3 DNA is TGTGCCAGCAGTAAATATCCGGGAGGGGGCTACAATGAGCAGTTCTTC.

This chain links TRBV20-1 with TRBJ1-5; possible D gene TRBD1, 5 bases. The J call could be wrong; TRBJ2-3 is a better fit for the DNA end. CDR1 and CDR2 (germline): DFQATT, SNEGSKA (reference sequence). The CDR3 spans 14 residues. The CDR3 DNA follows: TGCAGTGCTATTGACCAGGGAAGCAATCAGCCCCAGTATTTT. This gives the protein CSAIDQGSNQPQYF.

The chain links TRBV2 to TRBJ1-2; weak D call: TRBD1 (6 bases). The germline V gene encodes CDR1 SNHLY and CDR2 FYNNEI. The CDR3 contains 13 residues. The V and J ends lost 4 bases and 7 bases respectively, with 13 bases between them. The CDR3 nucleotides are TGTGCCAGCAGTGTAAACAGGGCGGTTGGCTACACCTTC. Encoded protein: CASSVNRAVGYTF.

The chain couples TRBV29-1 to TRBJ2-1; TRBD1 matches at 9 bases. V was pared by 3 bases and J by 7 bases, with 7 bases of the junction left unmatched. The CDR3 covers 14 residues. Germline CDR1 and CDR2: SQVTM and ANQGSEA. CDR3 nucleotide sequence: TGCAGCGTTGACGGGGGGACAGGGTGGAATGAGCAGTTCTTC. It codes for CSVDGGTGWNEQFF.

The chain is built from TRBV6-6 and TRBJ1-2; 8 bases align to TRBD1. J was trimmed by 2 bases and V by 2 bases; bases with no gene match: 4. This CDR3 spans 15 amino acids. Germline V gene data show CDR1 as MNHNY and CDR2 as SVGAGI (reference sequence). This chain's CDR3 is CASSYQGAANYGYTF. The CDR3 DNA reads TGTGCCAGCAGTTACCAGGGGGCAGCGAACTATGGCTACACCTTC.

The rearrangement links TRBV27 to TRBJ1-5; D unresolved. The germline gives CDR1 MNHEY, CDR2 SMNVEV (reference sequence). This CDR3 region has 13 residues. V shed 0 bases and J shed 6 bases, with 6 bases lying between them. CDR3 region: CASSLSFRQPQHF. Here the CDR3 DNA reads TGTGCCAGCAGTTTATCGTTTCGTCAGCCCCAGCATTTT.

The V call is TRBV29-1, the J call TRBJ1-3; D gene ambiguous. Germline values: CDR1 SQVTM, CDR2 ANQGSEA. Trimming shortened V by 3 bases and J by 9 bases, and 12 bases separated the two germline ends. The CDR3 is 12 residues long. The CDR3 sequence: CSVDGQRTTIYF. The CDR3 nucleotides are TGCAGCGTTGATGGCCAAAGAACCACCATATATTTT.

The V gene is TRBV5-4, the J gene TRBJ1-2; a possible D gene is TRBD1 (5 bases). This CDR3 has 13 residues. Germline lookup yields CDR1 SGHNT and CDR2 YYREEE (reference sequence). V dropped 2 bases and J dropped 4 bases, with 9 bases sitting between them. CDR3 region: CASSLQGAYGYTF. The DNA for the CDR3 is TGTGCCAGCAGCTTACAAGGGGCCTATGGCTACACCTTC. Complete variable domain (other parts from reference TRBV5-4 and TRBJ1-2): ETGVTQSPTHLIKTRGQQVTLRCSSQSGHNTVSWYQQALGQGPQFIFQYYREEENGRGNFPPRFSGLQFPNYSSELNVNALELDDSALYLCASSLQGAYGYTFGSGTRLTVV.

The gene calls are TRBV27 and TRBJ2-1, with TRBD1 identical over 7 bases. Unmatched junction bases numbered 1, after V lost 5 bases and J lost 0 bases. From germline, CDR1 is MNHEY and CDR2 SMNVEV (reference sequence). This CDR3 has 14 amino acids. The DNA of the CDR3 is TGTGCCAGCAGTCGGGACAGCTCCTACAATGAGCAGTTCTTC. Its translation is CASSRDSSYNEQFF.

This chain joins TRBV21-1 and TRBJ1-2; the D call in the table, TRBD1, was not verified against the DNA. TRBV21-1 is noted as a pseudogene. This CDR3 has 16 amino acids. CDR3 region: CASSLPQGNRIFGYTF. The DNA of the CDR3 is TGTGCCAGCAGCTTACCACAGGGTAATCGAATATTTGGCTACACCTTC.